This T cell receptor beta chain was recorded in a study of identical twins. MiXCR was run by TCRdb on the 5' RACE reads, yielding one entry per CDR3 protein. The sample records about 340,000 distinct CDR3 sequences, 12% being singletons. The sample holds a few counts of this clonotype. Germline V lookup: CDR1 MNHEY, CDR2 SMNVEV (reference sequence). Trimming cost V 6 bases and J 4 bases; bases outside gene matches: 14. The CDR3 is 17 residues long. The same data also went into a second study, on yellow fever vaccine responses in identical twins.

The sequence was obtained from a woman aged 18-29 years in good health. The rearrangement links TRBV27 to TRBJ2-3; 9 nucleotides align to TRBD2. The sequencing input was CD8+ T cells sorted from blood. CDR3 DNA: TGTGCCAGCAGCCTAGGGGCCCTAGCGGGAAGTTCAGATACGCAGTATTTT. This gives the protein CASSLGALAGSSDTQYF.